One sample yielded the 10 T cell receptor beta chains listed below, sequenced in a study of PD-L1 blockade in urothelial cancer. Regarding time point: pretreatment peripheral blood. Sequenced by immunoSEQ multiplex PCR; TCRdb stores in-frame clones only, minus some. The sample shows roughly 90,000 clones, 80% to 90% of them seen only once. This sample comprised PBMCs, obtained around atezolizumab (anti-PD-L1) treatment. Receptors were obtained from an elderly woman with urothelial cancer.

V gene TRBV5-4 combines with J gene TRBJ1-3; 8 nucleotides match TRBD1. The CDR3 contains 14 residues. Germline trimming cut 2 bases from V and 5 bases from J; bases unmatched to any gene: 3. The germline V gene encodes CDR1 SGHNT and CDR2 YYREEE (reference sequence). For the CDR3, the DNA is TGTGCCAGCAGCTTAGGGACAGGCAGAAACACCATATATTTT. Translation gives CASSLGTGRNTIYF. Drawing the rest from reference TRBV5-4 and TRBJ1-3, the complete variable domain is ETGVTQSPTHLIKTRGQQVTLRCSSQSGHNTVSWYQQALGQGPQFIFQYYREEENGRGNFPPRFSGLQFPNYSSELNVNALELDDSALYLCASSLGTGRNTIYFGEGSWLTVV.

The chain combines TRBV6-6 with TRBJ2-7; D not certain. The CDR3 spans 11 residues. Germline loops: CDR1 MNHNY, CDR2 SVGAGI (reference sequence). The V gene lost 4 bases and the J gene lost 5 bases, with 6 bases spanning the gap. CDR3: CASSSLHEQYF. The DNA of the CDR3 is TGTGCCAGCAGTTCTCTCCACGAGCAGTACTTC.

The rearrangement joins TRBV27 to TRBJ2-3; perhaps TRBD1 as D (6 bases). Germline CDR1 MNHEY, CDR2 SMNVEV (reference sequence). V dropped 2 bases and J dropped 6 bases, with 9 bases sitting between them. CDR3 length: 13 amino acids. For the CDR3, the DNA is TGTGCCAGCAGTTTACGCAGGGGTGATACGCAGTATTTT. It specifies CASSLRRGDTQYF.

V and J are TRBV11-2 and TRBJ2-3; D ambiguous. This CDR3 is built from 15 residues. CDR1 is SGHAT and CDR2 is FQNNGV in the germline V gene. The V end lost 3 bases, the J end lost 1 base, and 11 bases lay between the germline ends. For the CDR3, the DNA is TGTGCCAGCAGCTTTAGACACGGCGGCACAGATACGCAGTATTTT. It translates to CASSFRHGGTDTQYF.

CDR3 loop: CASSFPDRGLGQPQHF. The CDR3 coding sequence is TGTGCCAGCAGCTTCCCGGACAGGGGGCTCGGTCAGCCCCAGCATTTT. The V call is TRBV11-3, the J call TRBJ1-5, with TRBD1 matching 11 bases. Germline lookup yields CDR1 SGHNT and CDR2 YENEEA. The CDR3 has 16 residues. V lost 3 bases and J lost 6; bases outside the gene matches: 7.

The chain carries TRBV5-4 and TRBJ2-1; 15 positions agree with TRBD2. Germline V CDR1 and CDR2: SGHNT, YYREEE (reference sequence). The CDR3 loop spans 15 amino acids. V trimming: 4 bases; J trimming: 8 bases; junction bases outside the gene matches: 4. The CDR3: CASSLGLAGGHEQFF. The CDR3 coding sequence is TGTGCCAGCAGCCTGGGACTAGCGGGAGGACATGAGCAGTTCTTC.

V is TRBV29-1 and J is TRBJ2-5; 7 nucleotides align to TRBD1. CDR1 SQVTM and CDR2 ANQGSEA come from the germline V gene. The CDR3 length is 14 residues. V lost 3 bases, J lost 5 bases, and 9 bases stayed unmatched. CDR3 sequence: CSVDGQGVRETQYF. CDR3 sequence (DNA): TGCAGCGTTGATGGGCAGGGGGTCCGGGAGACCCAGTACTTC.

This rearrangement joins TRBV6-4 to TRBJ2-3; D not resolved. The CDR3 runs to 10 residues. Germline CDR1 and CDR2: MRHNA and SNTAGT. Trimming shortened V by 0 bases and J by 14 bases, and 6 bases separated the two germline ends. The CDR3 reads CASSDSYGYF. The CDR3 DNA follows: TGTGCCAGCAGTGACTCGTACGGGTATTTT.

The genes are TRBV29-1 and TRBJ1-2; 7 bases are shared with TRBD1. Germline assignment: CDR1 SQVTM and CDR2 ANQGSEA. The CDR3 runs to 15 residues. V shed 2 bases, J shed 4 bases, and the junction held 10 bases outside the gene matches. DNA of the CDR3: TGCAGCGTTGAACCCGTAGCAGGGGGAGGCTATGGCTACACCTTC. Encoded protein: CSVEPVAGGGYGYTF.

This chain links TRBV27 with TRBJ1-5; D might be TRBD1 (5 bases). Germline assignment: CDR1 MNHEY and CDR2 SMNVEV (reference sequence). CDR3 length equals 16 residues. Between the trimmed V and J ends, which lost 5 bases and 5 bases, there was a span of 19 bases. CDR3 loop: CASSPSAGGVDQPQHF. The CDR3 nucleotides are TGTGCCAGCAGTCCTTCAGCCGGAGGGGTGGATCAGCCCCAGCATTTT.